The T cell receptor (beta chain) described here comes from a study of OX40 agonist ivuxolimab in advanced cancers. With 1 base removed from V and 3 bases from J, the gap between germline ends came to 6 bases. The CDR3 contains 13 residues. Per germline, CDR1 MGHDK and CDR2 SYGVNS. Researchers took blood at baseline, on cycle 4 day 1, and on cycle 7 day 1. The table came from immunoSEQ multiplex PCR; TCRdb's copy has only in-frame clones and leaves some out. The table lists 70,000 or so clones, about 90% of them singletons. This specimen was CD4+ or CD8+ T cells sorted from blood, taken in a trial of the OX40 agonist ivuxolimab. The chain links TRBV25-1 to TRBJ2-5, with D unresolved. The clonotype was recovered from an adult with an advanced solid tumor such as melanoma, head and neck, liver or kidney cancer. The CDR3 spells CASSEFGEETQYF. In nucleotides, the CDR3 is TGTGCCAGCAGTGAATTTGGGGAAGAGACCCAGTACTTC.